This is a list of T cell receptor beta chains from one sample in a study of neoadjuvant nivolumab and ipilimumab in lung cancer. Clones were sequenced by immunoSEQ multiplex PCR, and TCRdb holds only the in-frame ones, with some missing. The table includes about 20,000 clones, around 69% detected once. Sequencing used tumor tissue, obtained after neoadjuvant nivolumab, alone or with ipilimumab, at or shortly before surgery. These receptors originate from an adult with non-small cell lung cancer. Both conserved end residues are part of each CDR3. Fields, in order: J gene, V gene, CDR3 protein.

J gene: TRBJ2-3
V gene: TRBV7-9
CDR3 protein: CASSLGAGGPLHTQYF

J gene: TRBJ1-6
V gene: TRBV6-1
CDR3 protein: CASSAVVEGNSPLHF

J gene: TRBJ2-2
V gene: TRBV5-1
CDR3 protein: CASTLGAGARTGELFF

J gene: TRBJ2-2
V gene: TRBV5-4
CDR3 protein: CASSPPTPTGGELFF

J gene: TRBJ2-1
V gene: TRBV5-1
CDR3 protein: CASSFRTSGGLSEQFF

J gene: TRBJ1-1
V gene: TRBV15
CDR3 protein: CATSRPGAANTEAFF

J gene: TRBJ1-1
V gene: TRBV30
CDR3 protein: CAWNPTPTVEAFF

J gene: TRBJ2-3
V gene: TRBV5-6
CDR3 protein: CASSLVAGGPLSTDTQYF

J gene: TRBJ1-5
V gene: TRBV4-3
CDR3 protein: CASSPSWVGNQPQHF

J gene: TRBJ1-1
V gene: TRBV5-4
CDR3 protein: CASSLMVDTEAFF

J gene: TRBJ2-5
V gene: TRBV5-5
CDR3 protein: CASSPGTGVETQYF

J gene: TRBJ1-2
V gene: TRBV6-5
CDR3 protein: CASSPDRAGYGYTF

J gene: TRBJ2-3
V gene: TRBV19
CDR3 protein: CASSTGAGTQYF

J gene: TRBJ1-1
V gene: TRBV4-1
CDR3 protein: CASSQKTGANTEAFF

J gene: TRBJ2-1
V gene: TRBV12-5
CDR3 protein: CASAQGALSYNEQFF

J gene: TRBJ2-5
V gene: TRBV11-2
CDR3 protein: CASSPSWRETQYF

J gene: TRBJ2-1
V gene: TRBV5-4
CDR3 protein: CASSLDLNNEQFF

J gene: TRBJ1-2
V gene: TRBV6-6
CDR3 protein: CASSAGQTYYGYTF

J gene: TRBJ1-2
V gene: TRBV6-6
CDR3 protein: CAISDRANYGYTF

J gene: TRBJ1-5
V gene: TRBV7-8
CDR3 protein: CASSVVSNQPQHF

J gene: TRBJ2-7
V gene: TRBV7-2
CDR3 protein: CASSLNPNYEQYF

J gene: TRBJ1-1
V gene: TRBV14
CDR3 protein: CASSQDIGSEGFF